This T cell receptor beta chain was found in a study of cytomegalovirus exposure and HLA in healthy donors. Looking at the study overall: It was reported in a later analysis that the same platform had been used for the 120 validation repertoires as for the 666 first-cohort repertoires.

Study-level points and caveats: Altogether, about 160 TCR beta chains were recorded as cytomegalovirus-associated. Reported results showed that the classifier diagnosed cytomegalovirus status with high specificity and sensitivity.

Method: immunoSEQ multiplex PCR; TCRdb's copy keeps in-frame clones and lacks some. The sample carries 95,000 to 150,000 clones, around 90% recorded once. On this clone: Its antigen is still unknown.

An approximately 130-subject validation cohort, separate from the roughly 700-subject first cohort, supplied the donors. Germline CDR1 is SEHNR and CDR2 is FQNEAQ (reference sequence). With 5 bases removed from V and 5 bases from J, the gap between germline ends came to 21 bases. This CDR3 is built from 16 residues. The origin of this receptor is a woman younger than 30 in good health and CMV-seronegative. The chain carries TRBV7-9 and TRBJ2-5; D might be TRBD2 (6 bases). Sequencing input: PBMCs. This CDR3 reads CASSLLGGGGSETQYF. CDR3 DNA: TGTGCCAGCAGCCTACTTGGGGGAGGAGGGTCGGAGACCCAGTACTTC.